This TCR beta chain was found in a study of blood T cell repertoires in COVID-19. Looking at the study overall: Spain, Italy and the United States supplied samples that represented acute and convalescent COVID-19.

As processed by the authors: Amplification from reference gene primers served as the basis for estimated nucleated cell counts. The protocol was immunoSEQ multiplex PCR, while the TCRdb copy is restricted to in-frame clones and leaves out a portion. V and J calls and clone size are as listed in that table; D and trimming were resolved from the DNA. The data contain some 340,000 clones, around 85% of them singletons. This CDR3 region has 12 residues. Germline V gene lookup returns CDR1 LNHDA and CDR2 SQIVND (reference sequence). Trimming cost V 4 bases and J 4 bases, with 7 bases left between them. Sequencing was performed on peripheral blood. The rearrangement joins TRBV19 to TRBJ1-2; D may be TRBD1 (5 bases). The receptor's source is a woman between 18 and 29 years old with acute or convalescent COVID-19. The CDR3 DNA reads TGTGCCAGTAGTAGGGGCAGCTATGGCTACACCTTC. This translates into CASSRGSYGYTF.